The 29 T cell receptor beta chains reported below all come from one sample, sequenced in a study of tumor-infiltrating lymphocytes in primary liver carcinoma (dated by TCRdb to between 2016 and 2019). TCRdb names Illumina HiSeq 2500 as the instrument used. A constant-region primer and ProtoScript II reverse transcriptase were used to reverse-transcribe TCRbeta-specific cDNA from roughly 500 ng total RNA. TCRbeta libraries were built with three nested multiplex PCR rounds, a slightly modified ARM-PCR procedure. The first two PCR rounds used multiplex TRBV1-TRBV30 forward primers with a Cbeta reverse primer, each for 10 to 11 cycles. Clones were called with MiXCR by TCRdb after fastp trimmed the public reads at Q25, and only in-frame beta chains were retained. Rows with one shared CDR3 protein collapse into an entry with the most common genes and DNA. The sample table holds about 190,000 distinct CDR3 sequences, of which over 80% were seen once. Around a sixth of the sample rests with the top ten.

Total RNA and DNA were co-extracted from roughly 20-30 mg of bulk tissue with the AllPrep DNA/RNA mini kit, without cell sorting. The specimen sequenced was tumor tissue from primary liver carcinoma. The receptor set was obtained from a man between 35 and 55 years old with primary liver carcinoma and hepatitis B virus infection.

Points on this clonotype: Germline is not matched at one junction end, which may reflect a read error. Here the CDR3 reads CASSAARDYDQFF. CDR3 nucleotide sequence: TGTGCCAGCAGCGCCGCGCGTGACTATGATCAGTTCTTC. V usage is TRBV4-2 and J usage is TRBJ2-1; D is perhaps TRBD2 (5 bases). The germline V gene encodes CDR1 LGHNA and CDR2 YNFKEQ. The CDR3 has 13 residues.

The chain joins TRBV7-7 to TRBJ2-1; possible D gene TRBD1, 7 bases. Between the trimmed V and J ends, which lost 5 bases and 9 bases, there was a span of 11 bases. The CDR3 spans 12 residues. Germline V CDR1 and CDR2: SSHAT, FNYEAQ (reference sequence). The CDR3 here is CASSPGGGEQFF. CDR3 DNA: TGTGCCAGCAGCCCAGGGGGAGGTGAGCAGTTCTTC.

Note on this clonotype: Given the absence of the conserved phenylalanine or tryptophan at the CDR3 end, a read error is likely. The chain links TRBV29-1 to TRBJ2-1; 15 bases are shared with TRBD2. CDR1 SQVTM and CDR2 ANQGSEA come from the germline V gene. CDR3 length equals 15 residues. The CDR3 sequence: CNAGLAGGFYNEQFL. CDR3 DNA: TGCAACGCTGGACTAGCGGGAGGGTTCTACAATGAGCAGTTCCTC.

This clonotype was recorded only once. This may come from a read error, since a much larger clone is one base off. The chain employs TRBV5-1 and TRBJ2-3, with TRBD2 identical over 9 bases. The germline CDR1 and CDR2 sequences are SGHRS and YFSETQ. This CDR3 has 16 residues. The CDR3, as DNA: TGCGCCAGCAGCTTGACTAGCGGGTTGGGCACAGATACGGAGTATTTT. Amino acid sequence: CASSLTSGLGTDTEYF.

With respect to this clonotype: The germline gene is not matched at one end of the junction; a read error may be the cause. This sequence joins TRBV6-1 and TRBJ2-3, with TRBD2 as a possible D gene (6 bases). The CDR3 is 14 amino acids. Per germline, CDR1 MNHNS and CDR2 SASEGT. The CDR3 nucleotides are TGTACCAGCACCCCAGGGACTGGCTCAGATACGCAGTATTTT. This encodes CTSTPGTGSDTQYF.

This clonotype is a singleton in its sample. At one end, the junction sequence differs from germline, possibly due to a read error. This chain uses TRBV4-1 with TRBJ2-1; D is ambiguous. From germline, CDR1 is MGHRA and CDR2 YSYEKL. The CDR3 spans 16 residues. The CDR3 loop reads CAISQKSATQYNEQFF. The CDR3 DNA is TGCGCCATCAGCCAAAAGTCAGCGACCCAATACAATGAGCAGTTCTTC.

As concerns this clonotype: A junction boundary mismatches the germline segment, possibly from a read error. J is TRBJ2-7 and V is TRBV6-1; TRBD2 matches at 10 bases. The CDR3 runs to 13 residues. The germline V gene has CDR1 MNHNS and CDR2 SASEGT. The CDR3 sequence is CAISGLAVYEHYF. Written as DNA, the CDR3 is TGTGCCATCAGCGGACTAGCGGTCTACGAGCATTACTTC.

Comments on this clonotype: Relative to the germline gene, one junction end is altered; a read error may explain this. The CDR3 spells CVSSPRQGRNAEALF. The CDR3 region has the DNA TGTGTCAGCAGCCCGCGACAGGGTCGGAACGCTGAAGCTCTCTTT. This chain connects TRBV11-1 to TRBJ1-1, with 7 bases matching TRBD1. The germline V gene encodes CDR1 SGHAT and CDR2 FQDESV (reference sequence). This CDR3 has 15 amino acids.

Regarding this clonotype: One end of the junction fails to match germline, which may point to a read error. The CDR3, as DNA: TGCGCCAGCAGCCGTGACAGGGAGAACACCGGGGAGCTACTTTTT. Its protein is CASSRDRENTGELLF. The rearrangement links TRBV7-9 to TRBJ2-2; TRBD1 agrees at 7 bases. Germline loops: CDR1 SEHNR, CDR2 FQNEAQ (reference sequence). The CDR3 is 15 amino acids.

Regarding this clonotype: A read error is likely, as this CDR3 ends without the conserved phenylalanine or tryptophan. The gene calls are TRBV28 and TRBJ2-7; possibly TRBD1 or TRBD2 for D (5 bases each). The CDR3 is made up of 14 amino acids. Trimming took off 1 base at V and 2 bases at J, with 9 bases between the two ends. The germline CDR1 and CDR2 sequences are MDHEN and SYDVKM. The CDR3 DNA is TGTGCCAGCAGTTTATTGGGACGAACCTACGAGCAGTACTAC. Translating it yields CASSLLGRTYEQYY.

This chain uses TRBV30 with TRBJ2-2; D gene ambiguous. Trimming stripped 4 bases from V and 3 bases from J, with 12 bases between. The length of the CDR3 is 14 residues. CDR1 GTSNPN and CDR2 SVGIG come from the germline V gene (reference sequence). CDR3 loop: CAWNTVGYTGELFF. As DNA, the CDR3 is TGTGCCTGGAATACGGTGGGGTACACCGGGGAGCTGTTTTTT.

Comment on this clonotype: A read error is possible here, since a much larger clone lies one base away. CDR3 DNA: TGTGCCAGCAGCCCAGGGTATTCCTACCAAGAGACCCAGTACTTC. Translated, it gives CASSPGYSYQETQYF. The rearrangement uses TRBV28 and TRBJ2-5; maybe TRBD1 (5 bases). The germline V gene encodes CDR1 MDHEN and CDR2 SYDVKM. The CDR3 contains 15 residues. V shed 6 bases and J shed 0 bases, with 14 bases lying between them.

On this clonotype itself: A much larger clone lies a single base off, so this may be a read error. The chain carries TRBV5-1 and TRBJ1-2; D not resolved. The CDR3 consists of 15 residues. The germline V gene has CDR1 SGHRS and CDR2 YFSETQ. Here the CDR3 reads CASILESGELHGYTF. The DNA for the CDR3 is TGCGCCAGCATCTTGGAATCCGGGGAACTTCATGGCTACACCTTC.

This clonotype was counted only a few times. A clone one base away is much larger, so this may be a read error. The conserved phenylalanine or tryptophan normally closing the CDR3 is absent here, so this likely arose from a read error. The chain joins TRBV7-9 to TRBJ1-1; D remains ambiguous. The length of the CDR3 is 12 residues. Trimming stripped 3 bases from V and 5 bases from J, with 7 bases between. CDR1 is SEHNR and CDR2 is FQNEAQ in the germline V gene (reference sequence). The DNA for the CDR3 is TGTGCCAGCAGCTTGAGCGAGACTGAAGCTTTCCTT. This translates into CASSLSETEAFL.

Points on this clonotype: An end of the junction differs from the germline gene, which may be a read error. This chain connects TRBV12-5 to TRBJ1-5; no clear D. Germline V gene lookup returns CDR1 LGHNT and CDR2 FRNRAP. This CDR3 region has 15 residues. The CDR3 bases are TGTGCTAGTTGTTTGGTAGTAAGGGAAGATCAGCCCCAGCATTTT. Translated, it gives CASCLVVREDQPQHF.

This clonotype was observed at least ten times. The chain has TRBV5-1 and TRBJ2-1; D might be TRBD1 or TRBD2, each matching 7 bases. The CDR3 is made up of 16 amino acids. CDR1 is SGHRS, CDR2 YFSETQ, per germline. The germline V and J ends were trimmed by 3 bases and 4 bases, with 17 bases remaining between them. The CDR3 loop reads CASSSFSRGGYNEQFF. CDR3 in DNA: TGCGCCAGCAGCTCCTTTAGCAGGGGGGGATACAATGAGCAGTTCTTC.

In this sample, this clonotype is large. The rearrangement joins TRBV29-1 to TRBJ2-7; TRBD1 might be the D (6 bases). The CDR3 has 13 amino acids. Germline values: CDR1 SQVTM, CDR2 ANQGSEA. V lost 6 bases to trimming and J lost 5 bases, with 17 bases between them. The CDR3 DNA sequence: TGCAGCGTCGATACAGGGTATGTCGACGAGCAGTACTTC. It codes for CSVDTGYVDEQYF.

Concerning this clonotype itself: Sequence at one end of the junction differs from germline and may be a read error. The chain recombines TRBV6-2 or TRBV6-3 with TRBJ2-5, with TRBD2 as a possible D gene (5 bases). Germline V gene sequence: CDR1 MNHEY, CDR2 SVGEGT. The CDR3 has 11 residues. CDR3 protein: CAISYGETQYF. As DNA, the CDR3 is TGTGCCATCAGTTACGGGGAAACCCAGTATTTC.

Turning to this clonotype: The junction and the germline gene differ at one end; a read error may be behind it. This chain connects TRBV29-1 to TRBJ2-3; tentative D call: TRBD2 (6 bases). The length of the CDR3 is 15 residues. In germline, CDR1 is SQVTM, CDR2 ANQGSEA. CDR3 DNA: TGCAGCGCTAGGGGAAGGGACTTCTTCACAGATACGCATTATTTT. Translating gives CSARGRDFFTDTHYF.

A remark on this clonotype: This likely comes from a read error, as the CDR3 has no conserved phenylalanine or tryptophan at its end. The rearrangement uses TRBV11-3 and TRBJ2-7; D gene ambiguous. Germline CDR1 and CDR2: SGHNT and YENEEA. The CDR3 has 15 amino acids. The CDR3 DNA follows: TGTGCCCGCAGCTTAAGTGGAGAGGCGATCTACGAGCAGTACATC. Amino acid sequence: CARSLSGEAIYEQYI.

As for this clonotype: A much larger clone is a single base away; this may be a read error. The chain has TRBV5-1 and TRBJ2-3; 7 bases align to TRBD2. Germline-derived CDR1 and CDR2 are SGHRS and YFSETQ. The CDR3 is 15 amino acids. J gave up 2 bases and V 4 bases, and 7 bases lay outside the gene matches. CDR3 loop: CASSVRLAITDTQYF. CDR3 nucleotide sequence: TGCGCCAGCAGCGTGAGACTAGCCATCACAGATACGCAGTATTTT.

Remarks on this clonotype: The conserved closing phenylalanine or tryptophan is absent in this CDR3, likely reflecting a read error. V and J are TRBV29-1 and TRBJ1-1, with D tentatively TRBD1 (5 bases). The CDR3 contains 15 residues. Germline assignment: CDR1 SQVTM and CDR2 ANQGSEA. The V end lost 4 bases, the J end lost 10 bases, and 25 bases lay between the germline ends. The DNA of the CDR3 is TGCAGCGTTGCCCCGGGATGGGGGATGAACATTGGAGCTTTCTAT. Translated: CSVAPGWGMNIGAFY.

The chain joins TRBV14 to TRBJ2-3; unclear D gene. V gave up 4 bases and J gave up 5 bases, with 7 bases separating them. CDR1 is SGHDN, CDR2 FVKESK, per germline. The length of the CDR3 is 12 residues. This chain's CDR3 is CASSRTIDTQYF. CDR3 in DNA: TGTGCCAGCAGCCGAACCATAGATACGCAGTATTTT.

As to this clonotype: A read error may account for a junction end that differs from germline. The J gene is TRBJ2-3, the V gene TRBV4-1; D not resolved. The CDR3 totals 15 residues. Germline lookup yields CDR1 MGHRA and CDR2 YSYEKL. In DNA, the CDR3 is TGCGCCAGGAACCAAGATCTGAGTGGAAGGGATACACAGTATTTT. This gives the protein CARNQDLSGRDTQYF.

With respect to this clonotype: One junction end does not reproduce the germline sequence, and a read error may be involved. This chain connects TRBV11-3 to TRBJ2-2; 11 nucleotides agree with TRBD2. The CDR3 loop spans 16 amino acids. Germline CDR1 reads SGHNT; CDR2 reads YENEEA. The CDR3 region is CTSSPGLAGYNGELFF. Written as DNA, the CDR3 is TGTACCAGCAGCCCTGGACTAGCGGGCTACAACGGGGAGTTGTTTTTT.

To note about this clonotype: An end of the junction does not agree with germline; a read error may underlie this. The chain combines TRBV4-1 with TRBJ2-5, with 7 bases identical to TRBD1. This CDR3 is 16 amino acids long. Looked up from germline, CDR1 is MGHRA and CDR2 is YSYEKL. The CDR3 region is CVSSQGDRELIETQYF. The CDR3 region has the DNA TGCGTCAGCAGCCAAGGAGACAGGGAGTTGATAGAGACCCAGTACTTC.

This chain connects TRBV10-3 to TRBJ2-2; no clear D gene. CDR1 is ENHRY, CDR2 SYGVKD, per germline. Trimming stripped 7 bases from V and 6 bases from J, with 12 bases between. The CDR3 consists of 13 residues. Here the CDR3 reads CAITFAKPGELFF. CDR3 coding DNA: TGTGCCATCACTTTTGCCAAGCCCGGGGAGCTGTTTTTT.

This clonotype has more than one count but fewer than ten. This chain connects TRBV5-4 to TRBJ2-5; perhaps TRBD2 as D (6 bases). Germline loops: CDR1 SGHNT, CDR2 YYREEE (reference sequence). This CDR3 region has 12 residues. The CDR3 region is CTSSLDKDVKYF. CDR3 nucleotides: TGTACTAGCAGCTTGGACAAGGACGTCAAATACTTC.

There are a few counts of this clonotype. A read error may account for a junction end that differs from germline. The J gene is TRBJ2-1, the V gene TRBV6-2 or TRBV6-3, with TRBD1 as a possible D gene (5 bases). The CDR3 consists of 15 residues. Germline CDR1 reads MNHEY; CDR2 reads SVGEGT. The CDR3 sequence is CASRLLDRGYNEQFF. In DNA form, the CDR3 reads TGTGCTAGCAGATTACTCGACAGAGGCTACAATGAGCAGTTCTTC.